The TCR beta chain under discussion was sequenced for a study of cytomegalovirus exposure and HLA in healthy donors. With 60 Vbeta and 13 Jbeta primers, the PCR was carried out. Using immunoSEQ multiplex PCR, the repertoire was profiled, and TCRdb retains in-frame clones only, with some absent. The repertoire includes roughly 100,000 clones, about 83% of them detected once, and over 5% sits in the top ten. Notes on the study in general: Later analysis identified a missense DCLRE1C variant that was linked to TCR beta V- and J-gene trimming. Most TCR beta V segments were productive about 87% or about 30% of the time in an earlier analysis.

Donors in the study were healthy people who gave bone marrow. The CDR3 runs 23 residues. With V trimmed by 1 base and J by 2 bases, 25 bases remained unmatched. Germline V gene lookup returns CDR1 SGHTA and CDR2 FQGTGA. A remark on this clone: The antigen remains undetermined.

This sequence originates from a man in his late teens or twenties in good health and CMV-seronegative. Sequencing used PBMCs. The chain uses TRBV7-3 and TRBJ2-3; 9 nucleotides line up with TRBD2. CDR3 protein: CASSLISGCRLAEPKASTDTQYF. DNA of the CDR3: TGTGCCAGCAGCTTAATTTCAGGTTGTCGACTAGCGGAACCTAAAGCGTCCACAGATACGCAGTATTTT.